These 26 T cell receptor beta chains share one sample of origin, sequenced in a study of cytomegalovirus exposure and HLA in healthy donors. Primers for the PCR totalled 60 Vbeta and 13 Jbeta. The assay was immunoSEQ multiplex PCR, and TCRdb's table has in-frame clones only and misses some. Altogether some 180,000 clones are present, roughly a tenth being singletons, with the ten largest covering approximately 1.3%. Sequenced sample: PBMCs. The receptors shown here come from a young woman in good health and CMV-seropositive.

The table lists this clone with a few counts. The V call is TRBV5-4, the J call TRBJ1-2, with D unresolved. The CDR3 consists of 16 residues. V gave up 1 base and J gave up 8 bases, with 21 bases separating them. Germline V gene lookup returns CDR1 SGHNT and CDR2 YYREEE (reference sequence). The CDR3 here is CASSLFTARPLSGYTF. In nucleotides, the CDR3 is TGTGCCAGCAGCTTGTTCACAGCCAGACCGCTAAGCGGCTACACCTTC.

This clone was counted a few times. Its ends do not fully match the called genes, so a read error is possible. In DNA, the CDR3 is TGTGCCAGCAGCCTAGCGGGAGGTCCCACGAGCACAGATACGCAGTATTTT. Amino acid sequence: CASSLAGGPTSTDTQYF. The chain joins TRBV7-7 to TRBJ2-3, with 11 bases matching TRBD2. In germline, CDR1 is SSHAT, CDR2 FNYEAQ (reference sequence). The CDR3 runs to 17 residues.

CDR3 coding DNA: TGTGCCAGCAGGGTAGCGCGGGAGGGCAATGAGCAGTTCTTC. Its protein is CASRVAREGNEQFF. This chain uses TRBV2 with TRBJ2-1; 9 bases align to TRBD2. Germline lookup yields CDR1 SNHLY and CDR2 FYNNEI. The CDR3 length is 14 residues. V lost 6 bases and J lost 6; bases outside the gene matches: 6.

This clone has more than one count but fewer than ten. The rearrangement links TRBV18 to TRBJ1-5; the D gene is possibly TRBD1 (5 bases). CDR1 is KGHSH and CDR2 is LQKENI in the germline V gene. The ends were cut back, 3 bases at V and 7 bases at J, with 13 bases in the middle. The CDR3 sequence is 14 residues long. CDR3 coding DNA: TGTGCCAGCTCACCGGGCAGGGAGGGCCAGCCCCAGCATTTT. Translated: CASSPGREGQPQHF.

The chain employs TRBV6-5 and TRBJ1-2, with TRBD1 identical over 10 bases. Germline loops: CDR1 MNHEY, CDR2 SVGAGI. CDR3 length: 15 residues. With V trimmed by 2 bases and J by 2 bases, 2 bases remained unmatched. CDR3 amino acids: CASSYRDRGNYGYTF. The CDR3 bases are TGTGCCAGCAGTTACCGGGACAGGGGCAACTATGGCTACACCTTC.

The J gene is TRBJ1-1, the V gene TRBV7-2, with 8 bases fitting TRBD1. Looked up from germline, CDR1 is SGHTA and CDR2 is FQGNSA. The V segment lost 5 bases and the J segment 1 base; nucleotides outside the gene matches: 15. This CDR3 has 18 amino acids. In nucleotides, the CDR3 is TGTGCCAGCAGCAAGCCCAGCCGGACAGGGAAGAAGAACACTGAAGCTTTCTTT. It translates to CASSKPSRTGKKNTEAFF.

V usage is TRBV15 and J usage is TRBJ2-3; maybe TRBD1 (5 bases). In germline, CDR1 is LNHNV, CDR2 YYDKDF (reference sequence). The CDR3 consists of 15 residues. V dropped 2 bases and J dropped 4 bases, with 13 bases sitting between them. Here the CDR3 DNA reads TGTGCCACCAGCAGACAGGGTAATCGGGCAGATACGCAGTATTTT. Protein: CATSRQGNRADTQYF.

This clone was detected only a few times. CDR3 sequence: CAATSRSNTGELFF. The DNA of the CDR3 is TGTGCCGCTACATCGAGGTCGAACACCGGGGAGCTGTTTTTT. V and J are TRBV19 and TRBJ2-2, with D unresolved. V was shortened by 11 bases and J by 0 bases, with 13 bases between the two germline ends. CDR1 and CDR2 from the germline V gene are LNHDA and SQIVND (reference sequence). CDR3 length: 14 amino acids.

This clone has just a few counts. This chain's CDR3 is CASSPGGNSIQYF. As DNA, the CDR3 is TGTGCCAGCAGCCCAGGGGGCAATTCGATTCAGTACTTC. The chain has TRBV25-1 and TRBJ2-4, with 8 bases aligning to TRBD1. V lost 6 bases, J lost 10 bases, and 8 bases stayed unmatched. The V gene's germline CDR1 is MGHDK and CDR2 SYGVNS. CDR3 size: 13 residues.

This clone was recorded a few times. V and J are TRBV2 and TRBJ2-7, with D unresolved. The CDR3 has 12 residues. V shed 1 base and J shed 8 bases, with 9 bases lying between them. CDR1 is SNHLY and CDR2 is FYNNEI in the germline V gene. CDR3 coding DNA: TGTGCCAGCAGTGAAGTCCGGAGACAGCAGTACTTC. It yields the protein CASSEVRRQQYF.

In this sample, this clone turned up a few times. V and J are TRBV9 and TRBJ2-5; tentative D call: TRBD2 (5 bases). In germline, CDR1 is SGDLS, CDR2 YYNGEE. Trimming cost V 4 bases and J 5 bases, with 21 bases left between them. The CDR3 has 16 residues. The CDR3 is CASSTHWTGRLETQYF. CDR3 in DNA: TGTGCCAGCAGCACTCACTGGACGGGGAGACTGGAGACCCAGTACTTC.

This clone came up a few times. The chain employs TRBV4-1 and TRBJ2-7; possibly TRBD1 for D (5 bases). V was pared by 2 bases and J by 0 bases, with 17 bases between. Germline CDR1 MGHRA, CDR2 YSYEKL. The CDR3 length is 17 residues. CDR3 sequence reads: CASSQLAGKRPSYEQYF. In nucleotides, the CDR3 is TGCGCCAGCAGCCAACTCGCAGGGAAAAGGCCCTCCTACGAGCAGTACTTC.

The chain has TRBV2 and TRBJ1-1; possibly TRBD1 for D (6 bases). Trimming took 8 bases from V and 3 from J, leaving 13 bases between them. CDR1 is SNHLY and CDR2 is FYNNEI in the germline V gene. This CDR3 comprises 13 residues. The CDR3 DNA reads TGTGCCAGCGGCACAGGGAGGGACACTGAAGCTTTCTTT. Translation gives CASGTGRDTEAFF.

This clone was seen only a few times. As DNA, the CDR3 is TGCGCCAGCAGCCCCGGGACTAGCGGGATCGGGGAGCTGTTTTTT. Its protein product is CASSPGTSGIGELFF. This sequence joins TRBV10-2 and TRBJ2-2; 13 nucleotides align to TRBD2. The V gene end was trimmed by 6 bases and the J gene end by 7 bases; junction bases not matched to a gene: 5. This CDR3 region has 15 residues. From germline, CDR1 is WSHSY and CDR2 SAAADI.

This clone was observed a few times. This rearrangement joins TRBV19 to TRBJ1-5; maybe TRBD1 (6 bases). This CDR3 contains 17 residues. V was pared by 3 bases and J by 2 bases, with 17 bases between. CDR1 and CDR2 from the germline V gene are LNHDA and SQIVND (reference sequence). The CDR3 DNA follows: TGTGCCAGTAGTATGGCCCGAGGACAGAGCGGCAATCAGCCCCAGCATTTT. Residues: CASSMARGQSGNQPQHF.

In its sample, this clone was seen a few times. This sequence joins TRBV11-2 and TRBJ2-2; 13 bases agree with TRBD2. Germline V lookup: CDR1 SGHAT, CDR2 FQNNGV. V dropped 5 bases and J dropped 4; count of bases not matched to a gene: 4. The CDR3 has 16 amino acids. CDR3 in DNA: TGTGCCAGCAGCCGAAGGACTAGCGGGAGCACCGGGGAGCTGTTTTTT. Translation gives CASSRRTSGSTGELFF.

The V gene is TRBV5-1, the J gene TRBJ1-2; no clear D gene. This CDR3 region has 13 residues. V was pared by 5 bases and J by 7 bases, with 15 bases between. The germline V gene has CDR1 SGHRS and CDR2 YFSETQ. CDR3 nucleotide sequence: TGCGCCAGCAGTTCTTCCTACTCGAGTGGCTACACCTTC. It codes for CASSSSYSSGYTF.

Notes on this clone: A junction end diverges from the germline sequence, so it may reflect a read error. The chain combines TRBV4-2 with TRBJ2-7; D is perhaps TRBD2 (5 bases). This CDR3 is built from 14 residues. Germline assignment: CDR1 LGHNA and CDR2 YNFKEQ. For the CDR3, the DNA is TGTGCCAGCAGCAAAGACTACGATACCTACGAGCAGTACTTC. Its protein product is CASSKDYDTYEQYF.

This clone appeared a few times. The genes are TRBV6-6 and TRBJ2-7; 9 bases align to TRBD2. Germline V gene data show CDR1 as MNHNY and CDR2 as SVGAGI (reference sequence). Unmatched junction bases numbered 6, after V lost 6 bases and J lost 0 bases. The CDR3 consists of 15 residues. The CDR3 is CASSISGRSSYEQYF. The CDR3 coding sequence is TGTGCCAGCAGCATAAGCGGGAGGAGCTCCTACGAGCAGTACTTC.

In this sample, this clone turned up a few times. CDR3: CASSGQTAGDNNEQFF. In DNA, the CDR3 is TGTGCCAGCAGCGGACAAACAGCGGGAGATAACAATGAGCAGTTCTTC. The chain is built from TRBV14 and TRBJ2-1; 8 positions match TRBD2. With V trimmed by 5 bases and J by 5 bases, 11 bases remained unmatched. Germline CDR1 and CDR2: SGHDN and FVKESK. CDR3 length: 16 amino acids. Full variable domain (outside the CDR3, taken from reference TRBV14 and TRBJ2-1): EAGVTQFPSHSVIEKGQTVTLRCDPISGHDNLYWYRRVMGKEIKFLLHFVKESKQDESGMPNNRFLAERTGGTYSTLKVQPAELEDSGVYFCASSGQTAGDNNEQFFGPGTRLTVL.

This clone came up a few times. CDR3 region: CASSSRHPANTGELFF. The CDR3 coding sequence is TGCGCCAGCAGCTCGAGACACCCTGCGAACACCGGGGAGCTGTTTTTT. V gene TRBV5-1 combines with J gene TRBJ2-2; D call uncertain. From germline, CDR1 is SGHRS and CDR2 YFSETQ. Trimming took off 3 bases at V and 0 bases at J, with 12 bases between the two ends. CDR3 length equals 16 residues.

In its sample, this clone was seen a few times. V is TRBV15 and J is TRBJ1-2; the D gene is possibly TRBD1 (6 bases). The germline V gene has CDR1 LNHNV and CDR2 YYDKDF (reference sequence). Trimming shortened V by 4 bases and J by 8 bases, and 11 bases separated the two germline ends. The CDR3 contains 12 residues. The CDR3 DNA follows: TGTGCCACCAGCAAAGGGGGTTGGGGCTACACCTTC. Translating gives CATSKGGWGYTF. Full variable domain (remainder filled in from reference TRBV15 and TRBJ1-2): DAMVIQNPRYQVTQFGKPVTLSCSQTLNHNVMYWYQQKSSQAPKLLFHYYDKDFNNEADTPDNFQSRRPNTSFCFLDIRSPGLGDTAMYLCATSKGGWGYTFGSGTRLTVV.

The gene calls are TRBV6-1 and TRBJ1-2; no firm D call. CDR1 and CDR2 (germline): MNHNS, SASEGT. The CDR3 contains 10 residues. The CDR3 reads CTAGNYGYTF. CDR3 DNA sequence: TGTACAGCCGGTAACTATGGCTACACCTTC.

This clone was counted only a few times. The chain uses TRBV11-3 and TRBJ2-4, with a tentative D call TRBD2 (6 bases). V was trimmed by 1 base and J by 0 bases, leaving 22 bases between them. CDR1 SGHNT and CDR2 YENEEA come from the germline V gene. This CDR3 spans 20 amino acids. CDR3 sequence (DNA): TGTGCCAGCAGCTTAGGCCCCGGGAGACCCCATAATGTAGCCAAAAACATTCAGTACTTC. The encoded protein is CASSLGPGRPHNVAKNIQYF.

This clone was counted only a few times. This rearrangement joins TRBV2 to TRBJ1-2, with TRBD1 matching 7 bases. CDR1 is SNHLY and CDR2 is FYNNEI in the germline V gene. V was pared by 6 bases and J by 6 bases, with 10 bases of the junction left unmatched. This CDR3 contains 14 residues. The DNA of the CDR3 is TGTGCCAGCAGCTCGACAGGGAAGAGGGATGGCTACACCTTC. Protein: CASSSTGKRDGYTF.

This clone turned up a few times. The CDR3 sequence is CASSEGFGTASNEKLFF. The CDR3, as DNA: TGTGCCAGCAGTGAAGGGTTTGGGACAGCTTCTAATGAAAAACTGTTTTTT. The chain carries TRBV2 and TRBJ1-4; 7 bases line up with TRBD1. Germline CDR1 is SNHLY and CDR2 is FYNNEI. J was trimmed by 3 bases and V by 1 base; bases with no gene match: 8. This CDR3 has 17 amino acids.